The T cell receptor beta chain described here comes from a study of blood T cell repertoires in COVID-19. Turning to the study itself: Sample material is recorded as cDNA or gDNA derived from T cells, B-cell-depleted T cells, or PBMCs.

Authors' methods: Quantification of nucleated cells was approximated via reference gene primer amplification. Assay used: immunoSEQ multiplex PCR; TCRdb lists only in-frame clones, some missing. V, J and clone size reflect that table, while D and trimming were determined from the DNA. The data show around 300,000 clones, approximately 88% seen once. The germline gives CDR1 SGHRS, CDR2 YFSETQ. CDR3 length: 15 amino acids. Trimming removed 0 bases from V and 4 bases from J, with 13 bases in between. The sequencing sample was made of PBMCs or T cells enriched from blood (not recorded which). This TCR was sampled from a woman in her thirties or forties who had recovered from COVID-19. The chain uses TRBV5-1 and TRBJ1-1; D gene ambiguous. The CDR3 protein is CASSLVANSGTEAFF. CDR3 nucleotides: TGCGCCAGCAGCTTGGTAGCTAACTCGGGCACTGAAGCTTTCTTT.